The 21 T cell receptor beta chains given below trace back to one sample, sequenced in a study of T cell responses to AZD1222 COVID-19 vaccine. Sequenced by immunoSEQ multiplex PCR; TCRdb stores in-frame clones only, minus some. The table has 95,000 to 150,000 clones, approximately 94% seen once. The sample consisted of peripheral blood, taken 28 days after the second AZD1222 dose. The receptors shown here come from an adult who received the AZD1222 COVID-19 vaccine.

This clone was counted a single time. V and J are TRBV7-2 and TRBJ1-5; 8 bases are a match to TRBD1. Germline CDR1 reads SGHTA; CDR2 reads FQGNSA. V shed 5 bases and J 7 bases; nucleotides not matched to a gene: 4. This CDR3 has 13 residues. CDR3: CASSRQGYQPQHF. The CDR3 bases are TGTGCCAGCAGCCGACAGGGGTACCAGCCCCAGCATTTT.

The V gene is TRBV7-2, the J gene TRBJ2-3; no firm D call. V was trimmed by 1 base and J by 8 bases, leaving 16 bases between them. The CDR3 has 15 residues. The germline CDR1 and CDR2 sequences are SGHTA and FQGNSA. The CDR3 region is CASSLGGTSPGTQYF. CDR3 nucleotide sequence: TGTGCCAGCAGCTTAGGCGGAACCTCACCAGGTACGCAGTATTTT. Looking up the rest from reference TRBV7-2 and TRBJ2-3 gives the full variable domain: GAGVSQSPSNKVTEKGKDVELRCDPISGHTALYWYRQSLGQGLEFLIYFQGNSAPDKSGLPSDRFSAERTGGSVSTLTIQRTQQEDSAVYLCASSLGGTSPGTQYFGPGTRLTVL.

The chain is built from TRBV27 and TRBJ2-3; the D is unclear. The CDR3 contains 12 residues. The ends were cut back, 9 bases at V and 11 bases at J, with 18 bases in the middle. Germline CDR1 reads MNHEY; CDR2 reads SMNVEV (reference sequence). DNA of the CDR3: TGTGCCAGTTCCCCCGCAGACCAAGGGCAGTATTTT. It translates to CASSPADQGQYF.

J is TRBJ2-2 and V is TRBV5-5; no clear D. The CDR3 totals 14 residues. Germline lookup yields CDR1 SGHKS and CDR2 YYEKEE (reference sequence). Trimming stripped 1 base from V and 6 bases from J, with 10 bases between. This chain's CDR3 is CASSLRSTPGELFF. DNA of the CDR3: TGTGCCAGCAGCTTGAGGTCGACACCCGGGGAGCTGTTTTTT. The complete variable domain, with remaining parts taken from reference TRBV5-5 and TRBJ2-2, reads DAGVTQSPTHLIKTRGQQVTLRCSPISGHKSVSWYQQVLGQGPQFIFQYYEKEERGRGNFPDRFSARQFPNYSSELNVNALLLGDSALYLCASSLRSTPGELFFGEGSRLTVL.

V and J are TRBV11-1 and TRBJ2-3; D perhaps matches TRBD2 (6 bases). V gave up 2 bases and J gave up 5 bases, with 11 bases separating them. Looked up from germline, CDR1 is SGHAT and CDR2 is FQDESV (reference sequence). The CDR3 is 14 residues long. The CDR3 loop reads CASSLRHGRDTQYF. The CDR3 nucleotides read TGTGCCAGCAGCTTACGGCACGGGAGAGATACGCAGTATTTT.

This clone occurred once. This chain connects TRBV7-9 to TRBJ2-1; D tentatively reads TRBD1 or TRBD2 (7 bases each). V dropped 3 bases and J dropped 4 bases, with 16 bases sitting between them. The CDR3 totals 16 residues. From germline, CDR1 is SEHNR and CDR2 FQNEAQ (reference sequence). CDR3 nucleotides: TGTGCCAGCAGCTTCCCAGGGGGAGGGAAATACAATGAGCAGTTCTTC. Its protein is CASSFPGGGKYNEQFF.

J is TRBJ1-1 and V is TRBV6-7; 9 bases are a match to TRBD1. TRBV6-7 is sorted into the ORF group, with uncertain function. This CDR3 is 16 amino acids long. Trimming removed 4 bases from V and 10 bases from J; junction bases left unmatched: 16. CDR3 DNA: TGTGCCAGCAGTTCCGCCCGGGACAGGGAATTCAATGGAGCTTTCTTT. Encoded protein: CASSSARDREFNGAFF.

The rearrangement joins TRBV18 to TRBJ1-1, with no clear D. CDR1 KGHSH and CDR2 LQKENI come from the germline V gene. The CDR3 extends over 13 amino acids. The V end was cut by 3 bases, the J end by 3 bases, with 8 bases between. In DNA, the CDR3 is TGTGCCAGCTCACCCAGATCGGACACTGAAGCTTTCTTT. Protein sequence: CASSPRSDTEAFF.

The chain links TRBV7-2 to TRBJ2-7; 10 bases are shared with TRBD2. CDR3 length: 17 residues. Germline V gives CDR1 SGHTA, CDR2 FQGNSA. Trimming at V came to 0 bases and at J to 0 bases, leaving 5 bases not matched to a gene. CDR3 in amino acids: CASSLASGRSSSYEQYF. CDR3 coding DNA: TGTGCCAGCAGCTTAGCTAGCGGGAGGTCGAGCTCCTACGAGCAGTACTTC.

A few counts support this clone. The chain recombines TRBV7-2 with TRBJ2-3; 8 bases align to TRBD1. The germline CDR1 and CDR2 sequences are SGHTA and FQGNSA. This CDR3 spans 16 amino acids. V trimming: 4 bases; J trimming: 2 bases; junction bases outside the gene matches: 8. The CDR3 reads CASSSGGAFPTDTQYF. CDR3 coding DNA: TGTGCCAGCAGCTCAGGGGGCGCATTCCCCACAGATACGCAGTATTTT.

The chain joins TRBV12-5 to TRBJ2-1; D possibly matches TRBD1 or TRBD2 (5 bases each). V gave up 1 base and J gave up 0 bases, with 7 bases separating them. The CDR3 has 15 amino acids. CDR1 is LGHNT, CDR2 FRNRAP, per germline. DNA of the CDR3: TGTGCTAGTGGTTTGGCGGGGCCCTCCTACAATGAGCAGTTCTTC. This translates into CASGLAGPSYNEQFF.

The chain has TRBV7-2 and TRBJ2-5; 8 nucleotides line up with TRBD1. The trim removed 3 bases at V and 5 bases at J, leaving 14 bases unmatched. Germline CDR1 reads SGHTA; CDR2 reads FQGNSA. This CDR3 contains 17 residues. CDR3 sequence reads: CASSFLPGQAIGETQYF. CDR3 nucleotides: TGTGCCAGCAGCTTCCTCCCGGGACAGGCGATTGGGGAGACCCAGTACTTC. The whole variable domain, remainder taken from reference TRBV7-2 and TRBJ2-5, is GAGVSQSPSNKVTEKGKDVELRCDPISGHTALYWYRQSLGQGLEFLIYFQGNSAPDKSGLPSDRFSAERTGGSVSTLTIQRTQQEDSAVYLCASSFLPGQAIGETQYFGPGTRLLVL.

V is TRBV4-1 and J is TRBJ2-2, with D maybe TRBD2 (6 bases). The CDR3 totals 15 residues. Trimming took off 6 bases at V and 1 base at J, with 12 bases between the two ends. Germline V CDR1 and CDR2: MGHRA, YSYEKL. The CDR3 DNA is TGCGCCAGCAGACCTACTAGCCTGAACACCGGGGAGCTGTTTTTT. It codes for CASRPTSLNTGELFF.

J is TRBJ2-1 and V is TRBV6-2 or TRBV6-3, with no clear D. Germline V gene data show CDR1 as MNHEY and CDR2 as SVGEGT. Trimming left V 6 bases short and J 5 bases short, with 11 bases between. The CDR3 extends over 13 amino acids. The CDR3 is CASSPTVNNEQFF. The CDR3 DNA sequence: TGTGCCAGCAGCCCTACCGTAAACAATGAGCAGTTCTTC.

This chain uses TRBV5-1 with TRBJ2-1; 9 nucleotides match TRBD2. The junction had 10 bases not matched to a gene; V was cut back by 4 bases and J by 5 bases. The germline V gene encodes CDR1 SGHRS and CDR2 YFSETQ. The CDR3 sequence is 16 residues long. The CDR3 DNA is TGCGCCAGCAGCGTCCTGACTAGCGGAAGCCACAATGAGCAGTTCTTC. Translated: CASSVLTSGSHNEQFF.

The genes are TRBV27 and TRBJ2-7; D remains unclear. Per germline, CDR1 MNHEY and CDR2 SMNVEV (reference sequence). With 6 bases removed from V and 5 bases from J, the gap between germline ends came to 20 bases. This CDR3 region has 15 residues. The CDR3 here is CASRGRADKYDEQYF. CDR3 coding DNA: TGTGCCAGCAGGGGTAGGGCCGACAAGTACGACGAGCAGTACTTC.

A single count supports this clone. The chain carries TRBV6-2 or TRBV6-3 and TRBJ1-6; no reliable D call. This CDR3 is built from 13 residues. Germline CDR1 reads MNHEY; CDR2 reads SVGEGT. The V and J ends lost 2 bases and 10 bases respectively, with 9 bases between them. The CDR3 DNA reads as TGTGCCAGCAGTTACGCGGGTCTGTCACCCCTCCACTTT. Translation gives CASSYAGLSPLHF.

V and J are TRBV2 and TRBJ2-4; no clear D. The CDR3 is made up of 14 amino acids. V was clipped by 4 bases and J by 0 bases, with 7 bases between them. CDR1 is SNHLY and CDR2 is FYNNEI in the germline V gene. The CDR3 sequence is CASSAELAKNIQYF. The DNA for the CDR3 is TGTGCCAGCAGTGCGGAGTTAGCCAAAAACATTCAGTACTTC. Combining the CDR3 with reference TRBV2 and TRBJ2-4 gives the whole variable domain EPEVTQTPSHQVTQMGQEVILRCVPISNHLYFYWYRQILGQKVEFLVSFYNNEISEKSEIFDDQFSVERPDGSNFTLKIRSTKLEDSAMYFCASSAELAKNIQYFGAGTRLSVL.

The CDR3 loop is CASSSRSQGLTQYF. In DNA form, the CDR3 reads TGTGCCAGCAGCTCCCGGTCCCAAGGACTGACCCAGTACTTC. This chain uses TRBV7-2 with TRBJ2-5, with a possible D match to TRBD2 (5 bases). CDR3 length equals 14 residues. With 4 bases removed from V and 7 bases from J, the gap between germline ends came to 16 bases. Germline V gene lookup returns CDR1 SGHTA and CDR2 FQGNSA.

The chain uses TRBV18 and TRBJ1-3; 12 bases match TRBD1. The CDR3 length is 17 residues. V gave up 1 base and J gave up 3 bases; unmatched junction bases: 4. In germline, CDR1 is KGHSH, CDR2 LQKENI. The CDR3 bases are TGTGCCAGCTCACCACTCGGGACAGGGGGCCGTGGAAACACCATATATTTT. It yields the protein CASSPLGTGGRGNTIYF.

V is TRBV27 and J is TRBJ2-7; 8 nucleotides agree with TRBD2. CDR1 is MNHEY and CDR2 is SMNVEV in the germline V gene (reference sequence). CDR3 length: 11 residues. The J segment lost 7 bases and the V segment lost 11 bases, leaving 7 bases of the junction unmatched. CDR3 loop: CAVTGGREQYF. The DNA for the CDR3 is TGTGCCGTCACGGGAGGGCGGGAGCAGTACTTC.